This TCR beta chain was profiled in a study of T cell repertoires in cytomegalovirus infection. Study as a whole: Recently identified HLA-C-restricted CMV epitopes were among the peptides used. Indications came from public TCR beta signatures; they pointed to CMV infection and to a matching HLA type. Study-level results: Ex vivo, HLA-C-restricted CMV-specific TCR beta clonotypes prevailed over the rest of the response. There were carriers of CMV plus the relevant HLA, and cumulative public TCR beta family frequency identified them.

There are a few counts of this clonotype. Its antigen remains unidentified. One entry per CDR3 protein results from TCRdb running MiXCR on the reads. The sample lists fewer than 650,000 distinct CDR3 sequences, about 39% occurring once. The length of the CDR3 is 17 residues. The germline V and J ends were trimmed by 5 bases and 0 bases, with 16 bases remaining between them. Per the germline V gene, CDR1 is MNHNS and CDR2 is SASEGT. The sequencing here drew on cultured PBMCs, taken from culture after CMV antigen stimulation. This sequence joins TRBV6-1 and TRBJ1-4; D ambiguous. This receptor was identified in a human donor in good health (CMV status not recorded). Some clones in this sample may be carry-over from other donors' samples. CDR3 amino acids: CASSQLPLTATNEKLFF. CDR3 DNA sequence: TGTGCCAGCAGTCAGCTTCCCCTTACTGCAACTAATGAAAAACTGTTTTTT.